Listed below are T cell receptor beta chains from one sample, sequenced in a study of patients and donors after allogeneic stem cell transplantation. TCRdb ran MiXCR on the RT-PCR reads and lists one entry per CDR3 protein. Here the sample spans about 150,000 distinct CDR3 sequences, about a quarter being singletons. Sequencing input: blood, either unsorted or a sorted T cell fraction (not recorded which). Receptor source: a human donor who was either an allogeneic HSCT recipient or a stem cell or donor lymphocyte infusion donor (not recorded which). It is not recorded whose cells these are; they may come from a transplant donor. Both conserved end residues are part of each CDR3. D genes are given only for firm matches. Clone size is stated in some rows and not others, as once, few, many or a class when expanded.

TRBV7-9,TRBJ1-1,few,.,CASSLVGWGTEAFF
TRBV15,TRBJ2-1,.,.,CATTPGAGVLNEQFF
TRBV20-1,TRBJ2-7,.,TRBD2,CSAIAGGSSYEQYF
TRBV29-1,TRBJ2-5,.,TRBD1,CSVAGTGLETQYF
TRBV12-3/TRBV12-4,TRBJ2-3,.,.,CASSPGLPLTDTQYF
TRBV4-1,TRBJ2-2,.,TRBD2,CASSQDGLAGAVLTGELFF
TRBV6-1,TRBJ2-5,.,TRBD2,CASSLGLPETQYF
TRBV12-3/TRBV12-4,TRBJ1-1,many,.,CASSRRDCEAFF
TRBV12-3/TRBV12-4,TRBJ2-1,few,.,CASSLDIGQSYNEQFF
TRBV18,TRBJ1-2,few,.,CASSPDSYGYTF
TRBV29-1,TRBJ2-7,.,TRBD2,CSVAGAREDYEQYF
TRBV5-5,TRBJ2-7,.,TRBD1,CASNLDRGEQYF
TRBV4-1,TRBJ1-1,few,TRBD1,CASSRRQGVEAFF
TRBV20-1,TRBJ1-1,many,.,CSASSTEAFF
TRBV6-2/TRBV6-3,TRBJ2-2,.,.,CASSTPSTGELFF
TRBV6-5,TRBJ1-1,many,.,CASSYSGLDTEAFF
TRBV7-9,TRBJ1-5,.,TRBD1,CASSLGTGYPSNQPQHF
TRBV4-3,TRBJ1-2,.,.,CASSQEGGSGGLGYGYTF
TRBV20-1,TRBJ2-1,.,TRBD2,CSARAPGLAVDEQFF
TRBV6-4,TRBJ1-2,few,.,CASSDSQTVYTF
TRBV9,TRBJ2-7,few,.,CASSVGGKVYEQYF
TRBV5-1,TRBJ2-5,few,TRBD2,CASSSLTSGGETQYF
TRBV29-1,TRBJ1-2,few,.,CSVDNPGDGYTF
TRBV5-1,TRBJ1-1,.,.,CASSLPGEVEAFF
TRBV7-9,TRBJ1-4,few,TRBD1,CASSDRGEGNEKLFF
TRBV29-1,TRBJ2-5,.,TRBD2,CSVEALASGSTETQYF
TRBV5-1,TRBJ2-1,.,TRBD1,CASSGGDRPYNEQFF
TRBV12-3/TRBV12-4,TRBJ1-5,few,TRBD1,CASRTGEYSNQPQHF
TRBV6-2/TRBV6-3,TRBJ2-1,few,TRBD1,CASSYLKTGGDYNEQFF
TRBV10-3,TRBJ1-4,medium-sized,.,CAISESSGRDAYEKLFF
TRBV6-6,TRBJ2-7,.,.,CASTTGGTYEQYF
TRBV30,TRBJ1-3,.,TRBD1,CAWSVNRGGNTIYF